This section outlines one T cell receptor beta chain sequence together with its context. These data belong to a study of blood T cell repertoires in COVID-19. Study summary: Acute and convalescent COVID-19 samples came from the United States, Italy and Spain. T cells, B-cell-depleted T cells, or PBMCs supplied cDNA or gDNA.

How the authors handled the data: Researchers report that nucleated cell counts were estimated from reference gene primer amplification. The data were produced by immunoSEQ multiplex PCR, yet TCRdb's version contains in-frame clones alone and is incomplete. V and J calls and clone size are copied from that table; D and trimming were computed from the DNA. Here the sample spans more than 350,000 clones, more than 75% being singletons. Recovered status in Cohort 3 required two negative PCRs, clearance, or symptom resolution. Per germline, CDR1 SGHKS and CDR2 YYEKEE (reference sequence). The CDR3 extends over 15 amino acids. Trimming at V came to 4 bases and at J to 6 bases, leaving 7 bases not matched to a gene.

The TCR comes from a woman in her 50s who had recovered from COVID-19. The sequenced material came from PBMCs or T cells enriched from blood (not recorded which). The rearrangement links TRBV5-5 to TRBJ1-2, with 12 nucleotides matching TRBD1. CDR3 residues: CASSGVGQGADGYTF. The CDR3 nucleotides are TGTGCCAGCAGCGGCGTGGGACAGGGGGCGGATGGCTACACCTTC.